This entry lists 25 T cell receptor beta chains sequenced from one sample in a study of blood T cell repertoires in COVID-19. TCRdb keeps only in-frame clones here, not all; method: immunoSEQ multiplex PCR. Among about 110,000 clones listed, roughly 71% were seen once. Specimen: peripheral blood. All receptors derive from an elderly man with acute or convalescent COVID-19.

This sequence joins TRBV7-2 and TRBJ2-7, with 7 bases lining up with TRBD2. J gave up 6 bases and V 1 base, and 0 bases lay outside the gene matches. Germline V gene lookup returns CDR1 SGHTA and CDR2 FQGNSA. The CDR3 loop spans 12 amino acids. As DNA, the CDR3 is TGTGCCAGCAGCTTAGAGCGGGGCGAGCAGTACTTC. The encoded protein is CASSLERGEQYF.

This clone was picked up many times. The J gene is TRBJ1-5, the V gene TRBV3-1 (or the pseudogene TRBV3-2); D unresolved. Per germline, CDR1 LGHDT and CDR2 YNNKEL (reference sequence). The CDR3 extends over 12 amino acids. The V and J ends lost 1 base and 9 bases respectively, with 7 bases between them. CDR3 bases: TGTGCCAGCAGCCAAGGCGTCGGGCCCCAGCATTTT. Amino acids: CASSQGVGPQHF.

In DNA form, the CDR3 reads TGTGCCAGCAGCCTGAACCCGACTAGCGGAGGAGAGACCCAGTACTTC. Translating it yields CASSLNPTSGGETQYF. The rearrangement joins TRBV4-2 to TRBJ2-5; the match to TRBD2 covers 9 bases. CDR3 size: 16 residues. CDR1 LGHNA and CDR2 YNFKEQ come from the germline V gene. The V segment lost 4 bases and the J segment 4 bases; nucleotides outside the gene matches: 10.

This rearrangement joins TRBV30 to TRBJ2-7, with 16 positions matching TRBD2. There are 15 residues in the CDR3. Germline V gene data show CDR1 as GTSNPN and CDR2 as SVGIG (reference sequence). The trim removed 7 bases at V and 2 bases at J, leaving 5 bases unmatched. CDR3 protein: CAFAGTSGRAYEQYF. The CDR3 DNA follows: TGTGCCTTCGCCGGGACTAGCGGGAGGGCCTACGAGCAGTACTTC.

CDR3 residues: CASSPPAGQDEQYF. For the CDR3, the DNA is TGTGCCAGCTCACCACCGGCAGGGCAAGACGAGCAGTACTTC. This chain uses TRBV18 with TRBJ2-7, with D tentatively TRBD1 (5 bases). CDR3 length: 14 residues. Per germline, CDR1 KGHSH and CDR2 LQKENI. V lost 0 bases and J 5 bases, leaving 11 bases between the germline ends.

The chain carries TRBV18 and TRBJ1-5; the match to TRBD1 covers 8 bases. Germline trimming cut 5 bases from V and 6 bases from J; bases unmatched to any gene: 12. The V gene's germline CDR1 is KGHSH and CDR2 LQKENI. The CDR3 is 16 residues long. DNA of the CDR3: TGTGCCAGCTCAGCGGGCAGACAGGGGTCGGGTCAGCCCCAGCATTTT. Translation: CASSAGRQGSGQPQHF.

The chain has TRBV7-8 and TRBJ2-7; 10 bases agree with TRBD2. This CDR3 spans 15 amino acids. The trim removed 3 bases at V and 5 bases at J, leaving 7 bases unmatched. Germline CDR1 SGHVS, CDR2 FQNEAQ. The CDR3: CASSFTSGRANEQYF. In nucleotides, the CDR3 is TGTGCCAGCAGCTTTACCAGCGGGAGGGCCAACGAGCAGTACTTC.

The genes are TRBV25-1 and TRBJ1-6, with D unclear. The CDR3 spans 12 residues. V was shortened by 0 bases and J by 15 bases, with 9 bases between the two germline ends. The germline gives CDR1 MGHDK, CDR2 SYGVNS. Here the CDR3 DNA reads TGTGCCAGCAGTGAATATAGAGGCCGCCTCCACTTT. Amino acid sequence: CASSEYRGRLHF.

The V gene is TRBV15, the J gene TRBJ2-5, with 11 positions matching TRBD1. The CDR3 length is 15 residues. Germline assignment: CDR1 LNHNV and CDR2 YYDKDF (reference sequence). Trimming took 3 bases from V and 7 from J; bases not matched to a gene: 7. The CDR3 region has the DNA TGTGCCACCAGCAGGGACAGGGGGCTGAGCGTGACCCAGTACTTC. Translation: CATSRDRGLSVTQYF.

This chain connects TRBV28 to TRBJ2-1; D might be TRBD1 (5 bases). In germline, CDR1 is MDHEN, CDR2 SYDVKM. This CDR3 is built from 14 residues. V gave up 5 bases and J gave up 2 bases, with 10 bases separating them. Here the CDR3 reads CASSTQDTYNEQFF. CDR3 nucleotide sequence: TGTGCCAGCAGTACCCAGGACACCTACAATGAGCAGTTCTTC. The entire variable domain, with the rest obtained from reference TRBV28 and TRBJ2-1, is as follows: DVKVTQSSRYLVKRTGEKVFLECVQDMDHENMFWYRQDPGLGLRLIYFSYDVKMKEKGDIPEGYSVSREKKERFSLILESASTNQTSMYLCASSTQDTYNEQFFGPGTRLTVL.

This clone showed up just a few times. The CDR3 loop is CASRRDFGTDTQYF. The CDR3 DNA sequence: TGTGCCAGCAGGAGGGATTTCGGCACAGATACGCAGTATTTT. The chain recombines TRBV7-9 with TRBJ2-3; possible D gene TRBD2, 5 bases. Trimming pared 6 bases from V and 1 base from J, leaving 11 bases between. CDR1 and CDR2 from the germline V gene are SEHNR and FQNEAQ (reference sequence). This CDR3 is 14 amino acids long.

This clone is a singleton in its sample. This sequence joins TRBV28 and TRBJ2-7, with 10 bases that match TRBD2. CDR1 MDHEN and CDR2 SYDVKM come from the germline V gene. With 5 bases clipped from V and 5 bases from J, the junction kept 21 bases outside the gene matches. The CDR3 contains 19 residues. CDR3 in amino acids: CASSPPKRTGFGLADEQYF. The CDR3 nucleotides read TGTGCCAGCAGTCCCCCCAAACGGACAGGGTTCGGACTAGCGGACGAGCAGTACTTC.

The V gene is TRBV28, the J gene TRBJ2-2; no definite D call. The CDR3 runs to 14 residues. Germline V lookup: CDR1 MDHEN, CDR2 SYDVKM. V lost 2 bases and J 1 base, leaving 5 bases between the germline ends. The CDR3 DNA follows: TGTGCCAGCAGTTTACTAGGGAACACCGGGGAGCTGTTTTTT. This codes for CASSLLGNTGELFF.

The CDR3 sequence: CASSPLAGTFTGELFF. In DNA form, the CDR3 reads TGTGCCAGCAGCCCCCTCGCGGGAACCTTCACCGGGGAGCTGTTTTTT. The chain recombines TRBV7-2 with TRBJ2-2; the D gene is possibly TRBD2 (6 bases). Germline values: CDR1 SGHTA, CDR2 FQGNSA. V was clipped by 5 bases and J by 4 bases, with 17 bases between them. The CDR3 totals 16 residues.

This clone was picked up a small number of times. The V and J genes are TRBV10-3 and TRBJ2-6; the match to TRBD1 covers 7 bases. V was pared by 6 bases and J by 4 bases, with 3 bases of the junction left unmatched. Germline CDR1 is ENHRY and CDR2 is SYGVKD. The CDR3 extends over 14 amino acids. This CDR3 reads CAIRTGTGANVLTF. CDR3 in DNA: TGTGCCATCAGGACAGGGACCGGGGCCAACGTCCTGACTTTC.

CDR3 amino acids: CSAYFGNTIYF. CDR3 in DNA: TGCAGTGCTTATTTTGGAAACACCATATATTTT. This sequence joins TRBV20-1 and TRBJ1-3, with unresolved D. The V gene's germline CDR1 is DFQATT and CDR2 SNEGSKA (reference sequence). V was pared by 5 bases and J by 3 bases, with 5 bases between. The CDR3 spans 11 residues.

DNA of the CDR3: TGCGCCAGCAGCTTGGCCGGACAGGTTTGGAACACTGAAGCTTTCTTT. Its protein product is CASSLAGQVWNTEAFF. The chain couples TRBV5-1 to TRBJ1-1, with TRBD1 matching over 7 bases. The trim removed 0 bases at V and 1 base at J, leaving 6 bases unmatched. CDR3 length equals 16 residues. Germline loops: CDR1 SGHRS, CDR2 YFSETQ.

The chain joins TRBV24-1 to TRBJ1-5; 8 bases map to TRBD1. The CDR3 has 16 residues. Germline lookup yields CDR1 KGHDR and CDR2 SFDVKD. Trimming cost V 5 bases and J 5 bases; bases outside gene matches: 10. CDR3 DNA sequence: TGTGCCACCAGTGCCACCGGACAGGGTAAGGATCAGCCCCAGCATTTT. This codes for CATSATGQGKDQPQHF.

The chain carries TRBV5-1 and TRBJ2-7; 13 bases match TRBD2. Germline loops: CDR1 SGHRS, CDR2 YFSETQ. The CDR3 has 15 amino acids. J lost 3 bases, V lost 4 bases, and 4 bases had no gene match. CDR3 loop: CASSAGLAGDYEQYF. The CDR3 DNA follows: TGCGCCAGCAGCGCCGGACTAGCGGGGGACTACGAGCAGTACTTC.

About this clone: Distinct nucleotide sequences in the sample also encode this CDR3. The chain joins TRBV12-3 or TRBV12-4 to TRBJ1-5, with D perhaps TRBD1 (6 bases). Trimming took off 6 bases at V and 1 base at J, with 7 bases between the two ends. CDR3 size: 13 residues. CDR3 sequence reads: CASRQGSNQPQHF. The DNA for the CDR3 is TGTGCCAGCAGACAGGGAAGCAATCAGCCCCAGCATTTT.

This chain uses TRBV29-1 with TRBJ1-2; 10 nucleotides line up with TRBD1. The CDR3 length is 14 residues. V lost 6 bases, J lost 7 bases, and 11 bases stayed unmatched. From germline, CDR1 is SQVTM and CDR2 ANQGSEA. The DNA of the CDR3 is TGCAGCGTGGGTCCCGGGACAGGGGTGGGTGGCTACACCTTC. This gives the protein CSVGPGTGVGGYTF. The whole variable domain, filled in from reference TRBV29-1 and TRBJ1-2, reads SAVISQKPSRDICQRGTSLTIQCQVDSQVTMMFWYRQQPGQSLTLIATANQGSEATYESGFVIDKFPISRPNLTFSTLTVSNMSPEDSSIYLCSVGPGTGVGGYTFGSGTRLTVV.

This chain joins TRBV28 and TRBJ1-2; D unclear. Trimming took off 6 bases at V and 4 bases at J, with 12 bases between the two ends. The CDR3 consists of 13 residues. Germline V gene sequence: CDR1 MDHEN, CDR2 SYDVKM. The CDR3 protein is CASREYRFYGYTF. CDR3 DNA: TGTGCCAGCAGGGAGTACCGGTTCTATGGCTACACCTTC.

The chain couples TRBV2 to TRBJ2-1, with 11 bases matching TRBD2. The CDR3 spans 19 residues. V dropped 7 bases and J dropped 0; count of bases not matched to a gene: 14. Looked up from germline, CDR1 is SNHLY and CDR2 is FYNNEI. CDR3 sequence reads: CASKSTSGKAASSYNEQFF. As DNA, the CDR3 is TGTGCCAGCAAATCGACTAGCGGGAAGGCCGCTAGCTCCTACAATGAGCAGTTCTTC.

V is TRBV3-1 (or the pseudogene TRBV3-2) and J is TRBJ2-1; 11 bases agree with TRBD2. CDR1 and CDR2 (germline): LGHDT, YNNKEL (reference sequence). V trimming: 1 base; J trimming: 7 bases; junction bases outside the gene matches: 9. The CDR3 has 17 residues. CDR3 bases: TGTGCCAGCAGCCAAGTCTTTAGCGGGAGGGACTTGAATGAGCAGTTCTTC. Translating it yields CASSQVFSGRDLNEQFF.

This chain joins TRBV3-1 (or the pseudogene TRBV3-2) and TRBJ1-1, with a tentative D call TRBD1 (6 bases). The CDR3 is made up of 16 amino acids. Deletions cut 0 bases from V and 2 bases from J, with 13 bases between. From germline, CDR1 is LGHDT and CDR2 YNNKEL (reference sequence). CDR3 sequence reads: CASSQDYGRGNTEAFF. The CDR3 coding sequence is TGTGCCAGCAGCCAAGATTACGGCAGGGGAAACACTGAAGCTTTCTTT.